What follows are 2 T cell receptor beta chains derived from one specimen sequenced in a study of T cell repertoires in cytomegalovirus infection. In TCRdb, the reads were re-called with MiXCR into one record per CDR3 protein. The sample consists of roughly 280,000 distinct CDR3 sequences, roughly 9% of them appearing once. The sequencing input was PBMCs. The receptors were gathered from a human donor in good health (CMV status not recorded). Some clones in this sample may be carry-over from other donors' samples.

At least ten counts were recorded for this clonotype. The chain links TRBV11-2 to TRBJ1-1, with TRBD1 matching 8 bases. The CDR3 length is 15 residues. After removal of 2 bases from V and 3 bases from J, the junction contained 5 bases not matched to a gene. Per germline, CDR1 SGHAT and CDR2 FQNNGV. The DNA for the CDR3 is TGTGCCAGCAGCTTACCAGGGGGCCTCTACACTGAAGCTTTCTTT. It specifies CASSLPGGLYTEAFF.

This clonotype has at least ten counts. CDR3 loop: CASSQDRADRGYTF. The CDR3 bases are TGTGCCAGCAGCCAGGACAGGGCTGATCGGGGCTACACCTTC. The V call is TRBV7-2, the J call TRBJ1-2, with 8 bases fitting TRBD1. The CDR3 is made up of 14 amino acids. After removal of 5 bases from V and 8 bases from J, the junction contained 10 bases not matched to a gene. Per the germline V gene, CDR1 is SGHTA and CDR2 is FQGNSA.